The clone carrying this T cell receptor (beta chain) was counted at least ten times. Antigen unknown. Time point of the sample: blood at routine non-recurrence follow-up after resection. No cell sorting; template was whole RNA from tumor, lung tissue or PBMC. Germline loops: CDR1 DFQATT, CDR2 SNEGSKA (reference sequence). Trimming took 6 bases from V and 1 from J; bases not matched to a gene: 5. This CDR3 has 13 amino acids. This entry comes from a study of spatial heterogeneity in lung cancer. Single TCR cDNA molecules each had their own unique molecular identifier. MiXCR, run by TCRdb on the 5' RACE reads, gives a single entry per CDR3 protein. This table has about 120,000 distinct CDR3 sequences, over 9% appearing once. Study-level points and caveats: Ubiquitous expanded tumor TCRs were seen in blood more at resection than at follow-up.

V gene TRBV20-1 combines with J gene TRBJ2-5, with TRBD1 matching 7 bases. The sample was PBMCs, taken at follow-up. The receptor was isolated from a male donor with early-stage non-small cell lung cancer. CDR3 nucleotides: TGCAGTGCATCAACAGGGGTCCAAGAGACCCAGTACTTC. Its protein is CSASTGVQETQYF.